These 27 T cell receptor beta chains originate from one sample sequenced in a study of cytomegalovirus exposure and HLA in healthy donors. A multiplex PCR was run with 60 Vbeta primers and 13 Jbeta primers. Assay: immunoSEQ multiplex PCR; the TCRdb copy retains only in-frame clones and omits some. Here the sample spans over 120,000 clones, roughly three quarters being singletons. Sample: PBMCs. Receptor source: a female donor in good health and CMV-seronegative.

The chain recombines TRBV30 with TRBJ1-1; possible D gene TRBD1, 6 bases. Trimming left V 4 bases short and J 3 bases short, with 15 bases between. Germline CDR1 GTSNPN, CDR2 SVGIG (reference sequence). This CDR3 region has 14 residues. In nucleotides, the CDR3 is TGTGCCTGGATTAGAACAGGGTTGGACACTGAAGCTTTCTTT. It yields the protein CAWIRTGLDTEAFF.

The chain recombines TRBV27 with TRBJ2-7; D remains unclear. The V end was cut by 5 bases, the J end by 4 bases, with 15 bases between. From germline, CDR1 is MNHEY and CDR2 SMNVEV (reference sequence). The CDR3 extends over 14 amino acids. The DNA of the CDR3 is TGTGCCAGCAGTAATAACTACTTGAATTACGAGCAGTACTTC. The encoded protein is CASSNNYLNYEQYF.

V usage is TRBV7-9 and J usage is TRBJ2-3, with D tentatively TRBD2 (5 bases). Trimming took 3 bases from V and 2 from J, leaving 9 bases between them. From germline, CDR1 is SEHNR and CDR2 FQNEAQ (reference sequence). The CDR3 contains 14 residues. CDR3 residues: CASSFRDYTDTQYF. The CDR3 coding sequence is TGTGCCAGCAGCTTCCGGGATTACACAGATACGCAGTATTTT.

This clone is a singleton in its sample. This chain connects TRBV6-5 to TRBJ2-3; a weak D match, TRBD2 (6 bases). V was cut by 6 bases and J by 3 bases, with 16 bases left in between. Germline CDR1 is MNHEY and CDR2 is SVGAGI. The CDR3 has 15 amino acids. The CDR3 nucleotides are TGTGCCAGCAGGCCCCGGGGGATGGGAACAGATACGCAGTATTTT. Protein sequence: CASRPRGMGTDTQYF.

V gene TRBV7-9 combines with J gene TRBJ2-1; 7 bases fit TRBD2. The CDR3 totals 14 residues. J was trimmed by 10 bases and V by 0 bases; bases with no gene match: 6. Germline values: CDR1 SEHNR, CDR2 FQNEAQ (reference sequence). The CDR3, as DNA: TGTGCCAGCAGCTTAGCGGGAGGGGTAGGGGAGCAGTTCTTC. Protein product: CASSLAGGVGEQFF. Based on the CDR3 plus reference TRBV7-9 and TRBJ2-1, the full variable domain is DTGVSQNPRHKITKRGQNVTFRCDPISEHNRLYWYRQTLGQGPEFLTYFQNEAQLEKSRLLSDRFSAERPKGSFSTLEIQRTEQGDSAMYLCASSLAGGVGEQFFGPGTRLTVL.

This clone was seen only a few times. The gene calls are TRBV4-2 and TRBJ1-3, with a possible D match to TRBD1 (5 bases). V was trimmed by 4 bases and J by 0 bases, leaving 13 bases between them. The length of the CDR3 is 16 residues. Germline CDR1 reads LGHNA; CDR2 reads YNFKEQ. Here the CDR3 reads CASSLLGGTSGNTIYF. The CDR3 DNA reads TGTGCCAGCAGCCTCCTCGGGGGGACCTCTGGAAACACCATATATTTT.

The J gene is TRBJ1-5, the V gene TRBV6-1; D call uncertain. The germline CDR1 and CDR2 sequences are MNHNS and SASEGT. The CDR3 sequence is 14 residues long. Trimming left V 2 bases short and J 7 bases short, with 12 bases between. The CDR3 DNA reads as TGTGCCAGCAGTGAACTATTGCGAGTCCAGCCCCAGCATTTT. It codes for CASSELLRVQPQHF.

Only a few counts were recorded for this clone. The genes are TRBV19 and TRBJ2-1; 11 positions match TRBD2. Per the germline V gene, CDR1 is LNHDA and CDR2 is SQIVND (reference sequence). The CDR3 sequence is 13 residues long. V gave up 3 bases and J gave up 10 bases; unmatched junction bases: 2. CDR3 protein: CASSILAGGEQFF. The CDR3 DNA is TGTGCCAGTAGTATCCTAGCGGGAGGCGAGCAGTTCTTC.

The chain recombines TRBV27 with TRBJ2-5, with D perhaps matching TRBD1 (7 bases). The better agreement between TRBJ2-7 and the DNA end casts doubt on the J call. Germline loops: CDR1 MNHEY, CDR2 SMNVEV (reference sequence). This CDR3 has 13 amino acids. The CDR3, as DNA: TGTGCCAGCAGTTTGGTCAGGGGGGTCGAGCAGTACTTC. Its translation is CASSLVRGVEQYF.

This clone was recorded a few times. This chain links TRBV5-1 with TRBJ2-3; D may be TRBD2 (6 bases). There are 14 residues in the CDR3. V was cut by 6 bases and J by 1 base, with 12 bases left in between. CDR1 is SGHRS and CDR2 is YFSETQ in the germline V gene. The CDR3, as DNA: TGCGCCAGCAACCGGGACTTTGGCACAGATACGCAGTATTTT. It is translated as CASNRDFGTDTQYF.

This clone appeared once. The chain employs TRBV7-8 and TRBJ1-2; D is unclear. Trimming took 1 base from V and 1 from J, leaving 7 bases between them. Per germline, CDR1 SGHVS and CDR2 FQNEAQ. This CDR3 is built from 14 residues. For the CDR3, the DNA is TGTGCCAGCAGCTTAGGTTCAGATAACTATGGCTACACCTTC. This gives the protein CASSLGSDNYGYTF.

This rearrangement joins TRBV28 to TRBJ2-1, with 11 positions matching TRBD2. The CDR3 sequence is 16 residues long. Germline lookup yields CDR1 MDHEN and CDR2 SYDVKM. With V trimmed by 5 bases and J by 8 bases, 11 bases remained unmatched. The CDR3 sequence: CASSHSRLAGRYEQFF. CDR3 nucleotides: TGTGCCAGCAGTCACTCCCGACTAGCGGGGAGGTATGAGCAGTTCTTC.

This chain links TRBV6-5 with TRBJ2-3; weak D call: TRBD2 (6 bases). Germline assignment: CDR1 MNHEY and CDR2 SVGAGI. Trimming took 11 bases from V and 7 from J, leaving 13 bases between them. The length of the CDR3 is 11 residues. CDR3 nucleotide sequence: TGTGCCGCCCGGGACTTGTATACGCAGTATTTT. Protein sequence: CAARDLYTQYF.

The gene calls are TRBV9 and TRBJ1-5; the D is unclear. The ends were cut back, 4 bases at V and 3 bases at J, with 11 bases in the middle. The CDR3 runs to 14 residues. Germline V gene data show CDR1 as SGDLS and CDR2 as YYNGEE. The DNA of the CDR3 is TGTGCCAGCAGCCGAGACACGTTCAATCAGCCCCAGCATTTT. Translation gives CASSRDTFNQPQHF. The full variable domain, completed using reference TRBV9 and TRBJ1-5, is DSGVTQTPKHLITATGQRVTLRCSPRSGDLSVYWYQQSLDQGLQFLIQYYNGEERAKGNILERFSAQQFPDLHSELNLSSLELGDSALYFCASSRDTFNQPQHFGDGTRLSIL.

This chain links TRBV2 with TRBJ2-1; 7 bases line up with TRBD2. Germline V gene lookup returns CDR1 SNHLY and CDR2 FYNNEI. V gave up 4 bases and J gave up 7 bases; unmatched junction bases: 10. The CDR3 is 15 amino acids. CDR3 sequence: CASSAGRERRNEQFF. In nucleotides, the CDR3 is TGTGCCAGCAGTGCCGGGCGGGAGAGGCGAAATGAGCAGTTCTTC.

J is TRBJ1-2 and V is TRBV7-9; D might be TRBD1 (6 bases). CDR1 and CDR2 from the germline V gene are SEHNR and FQNEAQ (reference sequence). This CDR3 has 15 amino acids. The V and J ends lost 1 base and 4 bases respectively, with 13 bases between them. DNA for the CDR3: TGTGCCAGCAGCTTAGACAGGGCGGCGACCTATGGCTACACCTTC. As protein: CASSLDRAATYGYTF.

A few counts support this clone. The chain joins TRBV7-3 to TRBJ2-1, with D tentatively TRBD2 (6 bases). The CDR3 is 15 amino acids. Germline V gene lookup returns CDR1 SGHTA and CDR2 FQGTGA. V lost 5 bases to trimming and J lost 0 bases, with 11 bases between them. The CDR3 coding sequence is TGTGCCAGCAGCCCCTTGCGGGGCTCCTACAATGAGCAGTTCTTC. It translates to CASSPLRGSYNEQFF.

The V and J genes are TRBV6-4 and TRBJ2-2, with D perhaps TRBD1 (6 bases). With 7 bases removed from V and 3 bases from J, the gap between germline ends came to 9 bases. The length of the CDR3 is 13 residues. Germline V lookup: CDR1 MRHNA, CDR2 SNTAGT. The DNA of the CDR3 is TGTGCCAGCAAAGACAGGCACACCGGGGAGCTGTTTTTT. This sequence encodes CASKDRHTGELFF.

This clone was counted a single time. J is TRBJ1-5 and V is TRBV18; tentatively, D is TRBD1 (6 bases). The V end lost 3 bases, the J end lost 1 base, and 10 bases lay between the germline ends. The CDR3 spans 15 residues. Germline CDR1 and CDR2: KGHSH and LQKENI. The DNA of the CDR3 is TGTGCCAGCTCACCCACAGGGATCAGCAATCAGCCCCAGCATTTT. Protein sequence: CASSPTGISNQPQHF.

The chain employs TRBV5-1 and TRBJ2-7; a possible D gene is TRBD2 (5 bases). Deletions cut 4 bases from V and 2 bases from J, with 13 bases between. In germline, CDR1 is SGHRS, CDR2 YFSETQ. The CDR3 totals 14 residues. As DNA, the CDR3 is TGCGCCAGCAGCCCCCCGGAGGAAACCTACGAGCAGTACTTC. This codes for CASSPPEETYEQYF.

The chain joins TRBV5-1 to TRBJ2-5, with D possibly matching TRBD1 (5 bases). V was shortened by 1 base and J by 2 bases, with 18 bases between the two germline ends. The germline gives CDR1 SGHRS, CDR2 YFSETQ. This CDR3 contains 17 residues. CDR3 amino acids: CASSLRRQNTVQETQYF. As DNA, the CDR3 is TGCGCCAGCAGCTTGAGGCGACAGAACACTGTTCAAGAGACCCAGTACTTC.

As regards this clone: Other DNA sequences from this sample encode an identical CDR3 as well. The chain couples TRBV7-3 to TRBJ2-2, with 8 bases identical to TRBD1. CDR1 and CDR2 from the germline V gene are SGHTA and FQGTGA. The CDR3 is made up of 13 amino acids. Unmatched junction bases numbered 2, after V lost 6 bases and J lost 5 bases. The CDR3 bases are TGTGCCAGCAGACGACAGGGGACCGGGGAGCTGTTTTTT. Protein sequence: CASRRQGTGELFF.

This chain uses TRBV5-1 with TRBJ2-2; TRBD2 agrees at 15 bases. This CDR3 contains 16 residues. V lost 4 bases and J lost 5; bases outside the gene matches: 3. The V gene's germline CDR1 is SGHRS and CDR2 YFSETQ. The CDR3 nucleotides are TGCGCCAGCAGCAGGGGACTAGCGGGGGGAACCGGGGAGCTGTTTTTT. Translated: CASSRGLAGGTGELFF.

This rearrangement joins TRBV28 to TRBJ2-7, with TRBD1 matching 7 bases. The CDR3 sequence is 15 residues long. The V segment lost 2 bases and the J segment 3 bases; nucleotides outside the gene matches: 7. Germline CDR1 is MDHEN and CDR2 is SYDVKM. The CDR3 bases are TGTGCCAGCAGTTTAAGGGGGCGTGGCGGCTACGAGCAGTACTTC. Translating it yields CASSLRGRGGYEQYF.

This clone has a handful of counts. The CDR3, as DNA: TGTGCCAGCAGTTTATCATATAGACAGGGGTCTGGGGCCAACGTCCTGACTTTC. This sequence encodes CASSLSYRQGSGANVLTF. The chain employs TRBV27 and TRBJ2-6; 8 bases match TRBD1. CDR1 is MNHEY and CDR2 is SMNVEV in the germline V gene (reference sequence). The CDR3 spans 18 residues. Trimming cost V 0 bases and J 1 base; bases outside gene matches: 5.

The chain carries TRBV27 and TRBJ2-7, with 9 bases that match TRBD1. V shed 11 bases and J 3 bases; nucleotides not matched to a gene: 17. CDR3 length equals 16 residues. CDR1 and CDR2 (germline): MNHEY, SMNVEV (reference sequence). As DNA, the CDR3 is TGTGCCGAGGAGCTAGTCCGGGACAGGGTAGACTACGAGCAGTACTTC. Translation: CAEELVRDRVDYEQYF.

V and J are TRBV5-1 and TRBJ2-5; 9 bases fit TRBD1. This CDR3 region has 15 residues. Germline CDR1 and CDR2: SGHRS and YFSETQ. The V gene end was trimmed by 0 bases and the J gene end by 4 bases; junction bases not matched to a gene: 4. The CDR3 DNA follows: TGCGCCAGCAGCTTGGACAGGGGGCTGGGAGAGACCCAGTACTTC. It yields the protein CASSLDRGLGETQYF.